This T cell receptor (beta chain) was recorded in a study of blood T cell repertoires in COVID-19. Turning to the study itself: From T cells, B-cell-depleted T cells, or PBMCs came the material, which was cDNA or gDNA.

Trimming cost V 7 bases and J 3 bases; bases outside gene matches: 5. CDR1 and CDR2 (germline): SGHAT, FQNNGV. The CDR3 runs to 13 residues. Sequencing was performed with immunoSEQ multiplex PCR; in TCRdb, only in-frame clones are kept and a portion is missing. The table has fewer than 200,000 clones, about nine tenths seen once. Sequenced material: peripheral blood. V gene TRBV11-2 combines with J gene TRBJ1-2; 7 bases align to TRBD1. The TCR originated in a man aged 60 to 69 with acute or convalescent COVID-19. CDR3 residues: CASNPGGDYGYTF. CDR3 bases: TGTGCCAGCAACCCAGGGGGAGACTATGGCTACACCTTC.